These 29 T cell receptor beta chains came from one sample sequenced in a study of T cell changes during pregnancy in multiple sclerosis. Clones were sequenced by immunoSEQ multiplex PCR, and TCRdb holds only the in-frame ones, with some missing. The sample has about 67,000 clones, roughly 90% seen once. The sample consisted of peripheral blood, taken in the second trimester of pregnancy. The receptors stem from a female donor in good health, enrolled as a control in a pregnancy study.

J is TRBJ2-3 and V is TRBV27; 8 nucleotides match TRBD1. The CDR3 sequence is 12 residues long. The V and J ends lost 8 bases and 4 bases, in that order; junction bases with no gene match: 2. CDR1 is MNHEY and CDR2 is SMNVEV in the germline V gene (reference sequence). CDR3 in amino acids: CASRQGSDTQYF. CDR3 in DNA: TGTGCCAGCCGACAGGGGTCAGATACGCAGTATTTT.

The V call is TRBV2, the J call TRBJ2-7; D remains unclear. The V gene's germline CDR1 is SNHLY and CDR2 FYNNEI. The CDR3 length is 13 residues. V was clipped by 7 bases and J by 1 base, with 11 bases between them. CDR3 protein: CASKTDISYEQYF. In DNA form, the CDR3 reads TGTGCCAGCAAGACCGACATATCCTACGAGCAGTACTTC.

The chain has TRBV7-3 and TRBJ2-1, with TRBD2 matching over 13 bases. Germline trimming cut 3 bases from V and 6 bases from J; bases unmatched to any gene: 2. CDR1 and CDR2 from the germline V gene are SGHTA and FQGTGA. CDR3 length: 15 residues. The CDR3 region is CASSLGLAGINEQFF. The CDR3 region has the DNA TGTGCCAGCAGCTTGGGACTAGCGGGAATCAATGAGCAGTTCTTC.

V gene TRBV18 combines with J gene TRBJ2-3; D is undetermined. Trimming pared 6 bases from V and 5 bases from J, leaving 18 bases between. Germline-derived CDR1 and CDR2 are KGHSH and LQKENI. The CDR3 spans 15 residues. The CDR3 spells CASSLHAVSGDTQYF. The CDR3 nucleotides are TGTGCCAGCTCTCTCCACGCAGTCTCGGGAGATACGCAGTATTTT.

This clone occurred a few times. The rearrangement links TRBV4-2 to TRBJ1-1, with a tentative D call TRBD1 (5 bases). This CDR3 region has 16 residues. Trimming shortened V by 0 bases and J by 1 base, and 12 bases separated the two germline ends. The germline gives CDR1 LGHNA, CDR2 YNFKEQ. CDR3 in amino acids: CASSQELGGGNTEAFF. The CDR3 nucleotides are TGTGCCAGCAGCCAAGAATTGGGGGGAGGGAACACTGAAGCTTTCTTT.

This chain links TRBV5-6 with TRBJ2-1, with 11 bases fitting TRBD2. Germline V gene lookup returns CDR1 SGHDT and CDR2 YYEEEE. The CDR3 loop spans 16 amino acids. V lost 4 bases and J lost 9; bases outside the gene matches: 12. As DNA, the CDR3 is TGTGCCAGCAGCCCTAATAGCGGGGGGGCATTAAGTGAGCAGTTCTTC. It specifies CASSPNSGGALSEQFF. Complete variable domain (other parts from reference TRBV5-6 and TRBJ2-1): DAGVTQSPTHLIKTRGQQVTLRCSPKSGHDTVSWYQQALGQGPQFIFQYYEEEERQRGNFPDRFSGHQFPNYSSELNVNALLLGDSALYLCASSPNSGGALSEQFFGPGTRLTVL.

This chain links TRBV11-3 with TRBJ2-7; 9 bases are a match to TRBD1. Trimming took 6 bases from V and 2 from J; bases not matched to a gene: 8. The germline gives CDR1 SGHNT, CDR2 YENEEA. The CDR3 sequence is 15 residues long. The CDR3 here is CASRGRDRAAYEQYF. The CDR3 coding sequence is TGTGCCAGCAGAGGCCGGGACAGGGCAGCCTACGAGCAGTACTTC. The full variable domain, in which reference TRBV11-3 and TRBJ2-7 provide the parts outside the CDR3, is EAGVVQSPRYKIIEKKQPVAFWCNPISGHNTLYWYLQNLGQGPELLIRYENEEAVDDSQLPKDRFSAERLKGVDSTLKIQPAELGDSAVYLCASRGRDRAAYEQYFGPGTRLTVT.

The V gene is TRBV28, the J gene TRBJ2-7, with 8 bases aligning to TRBD1. V gave up 6 bases and J gave up 3 bases; unmatched junction bases: 13. This CDR3 contains 16 residues. Germline V lookup: CDR1 MDHEN, CDR2 SYDVKM. Here the CDR3 DNA reads TGTGCCAGCAGCACCTCTCTGAACAGGGGGGACTACGAGCAGTACTTC. Translated, it gives CASSTSLNRGDYEQYF.

The J gene is TRBJ2-5, the V gene TRBV29-1; TRBD1 agrees at 8 bases. V shed 1 base, J shed 2 bases, and the junction held 9 bases outside the gene matches. The CDR3 sequence is 16 residues long. CDR1 and CDR2 (germline): SQVTM, ANQGSEA. CDR3 nucleotide sequence: TGCAGCGTTGAAGGAAGGGCGGGACAGGCACAAGAGACCCAGTACTTC. Protein: CSVEGRAGQAQETQYF.

This clone was counted once. The genes are TRBV7-2 and TRBJ1-2, with TRBD1 as a possible D gene (5 bases). V dropped 3 bases and J dropped 2 bases, with 7 bases sitting between them. This CDR3 has 13 residues. Germline V gene sequence: CDR1 SGHTA, CDR2 FQGNSA. CDR3 residues: CASSFDRNYGYTF. The CDR3 coding sequence is TGTGCCAGCAGCTTCGACAGAAACTATGGCTACACCTTC.

The V call is TRBV2, the J call TRBJ2-5; TRBD1 matches 7 bases. Per germline, CDR1 SNHLY and CDR2 FYNNEI. The CDR3 runs to 13 residues. The V segment lost 4 bases and the J segment 4 bases; nucleotides outside the gene matches: 3. The chain's CDR3 is CASSVNRGETQYF. The CDR3 bases are TGTGCCAGCAGTGTCAACAGGGGAGAGACCCAGTACTTC. The whole variable domain, remainder taken from reference TRBV2 and TRBJ2-5, is EPEVTQTPSHQVTQMGQEVILRCVPISNHLYFYWYRQILGQKVEFLVSFYNNEISEKSEIFDDQFSVERPDGSNFTLKIRSTKLEDSAMYFCASSVNRGETQYFGPGTRLLVL.

The chain uses TRBV6-5 and TRBJ2-2; D is ambiguous. Looked up from germline, CDR1 is MNHEY and CDR2 is SVGAGI. This CDR3 region has 13 residues. Trimming pared 10 bases from V and 4 bases from J, leaving 13 bases between. The CDR3 sequence: CATSGVGTGELFF. CDR3 bases: TGTGCCACTTCAGGTGTCGGCACCGGGGAGCTGTTTTTT.

V and J are TRBV5-1 and TRBJ2-1; 7 bases are a match to TRBD2. CDR3 length: 18 residues. J was trimmed by 6 bases and V by 4 bases; bases with no gene match: 19. Germline V gene data show CDR1 as SGHRS and CDR2 as YFSETQ. CDR3 amino acids: CASSLRSLGSGWGNEQFF. In DNA, the CDR3 is TGCGCCAGCAGCCTACGATCTTTAGGTAGCGGGTGGGGCAATGAGCAGTTCTTC.

This clone was observed a single time. This sequence joins TRBV9 and TRBJ2-5, with 11 nucleotides matching TRBD2. The germline gives CDR1 SGDLS, CDR2 YYNGEE. The CDR3 extends over 17 amino acids. V shed 2 bases and J 3 bases; nucleotides not matched to a gene: 9. The CDR3 sequence: CASSVGPGLAAEETQYF. In DNA form, the CDR3 reads TGTGCCAGCAGCGTGGGGCCGGGACTAGCGGCAGAAGAGACCCAGTACTTC. The whole variable domain, filled in from reference TRBV9 and TRBJ2-5, reads DSGVTQTPKHLITATGQRVTLRCSPRSGDLSVYWYQQSLDQGLQFLIQYYNGEERAKGNILERFSAQQFPDLHSELNLSSLELGDSALYFCASSVGPGLAAEETQYFGPGTRLLVL.

The chain employs TRBV6-6 and TRBJ1-6, with no clear D. V gave up 6 bases and J gave up 0 bases, with 6 bases separating them. This CDR3 is built from 14 residues. Germline V gene data show CDR1 as MNHNY and CDR2 as SVGAGI (reference sequence). This CDR3 is CASRYPSYNSPLHF. The CDR3 nucleotides read TGTGCCAGCAGATATCCCTCCTATAATTCACCCCTCCACTTT.

V usage is TRBV18 and J usage is TRBJ2-1, with 10 bases lining up with TRBD1. The V gene end was trimmed by 3 bases and the J gene end by 7 bases; junction bases not matched to a gene: 9. The CDR3 loop spans 16 amino acids. Germline CDR1 and CDR2: KGHSH and LQKENI. As DNA, the CDR3 is TGTGCCAGCTCACCCGGAGGGACAGGGGCCGCAAATGAGCAGTTCTTC. Residues: CASSPGGTGAANEQFF.

This clone is a singleton in its sample. CDR3: CASSEVPLGGGYTEAFF. The CDR3 DNA reads as TGTGCCAGCAGTGAGGTCCCATTGGGGGGAGGATACACTGAAGCTTTCTTT. The rearrangement links TRBV6-4 to TRBJ1-1; weak D call: TRBD1 (5 bases). CDR1 and CDR2 from the germline V gene are MRHNA and SNTAGT. Trimming took 3 bases from V and 3 from J, leaving 20 bases between them. CDR3 length: 17 amino acids.

This rearrangement joins TRBV10-3 to TRBJ2-7; 11 positions agree with TRBD2. Germline CDR1 is ENHRY and CDR2 is SYGVKD. Germline trimming cut 6 bases from V and 1 base from J; bases unmatched to any gene: 2. This CDR3 is 14 amino acids long. The CDR3 bases are TGTGCCATCAGCAGGACTAGCGGGTCCTACGAGCAGTACTTC. Translated: CAISRTSGSYEQYF.

The chain has TRBV27 and TRBJ2-5; a weak D match, TRBD2 (7 bases). Germline V gene sequence: CDR1 MNHEY, CDR2 SMNVEV (reference sequence). Deletions cut 2 bases from V and 4 bases from J, with 14 bases between. The CDR3 totals 15 residues. The CDR3 protein is CASSLRGLGGETQYF. The DNA for the CDR3 is TGTGCCAGCAGTTTACGCGGACTAGGGGGAGAGACCCAGTACTTC.

V usage is TRBV7-2 and J usage is TRBJ1-6, with 10 bases matching TRBD1. This CDR3 comprises 19 residues. Germline V gene data show CDR1 as SGHTA and CDR2 as FQGNSA. After removal of 3 bases from V and 7 bases from J, the junction contained 15 bases not matched to a gene. The CDR3 protein is CASSFAGTGTGARNSPLHF. CDR3 in DNA: TGTGCCAGCAGCTTTGCCGGGACGGGGACAGGGGCAAGAAATTCACCCCTCCACTTT.

The chain joins TRBV2 to TRBJ2-5; D perhaps matches TRBD2 (5 bases). CDR1 and CDR2 (germline): SNHLY, FYNNEI. The CDR3 sequence is 13 residues long. Trimming cost V 3 bases and J 4 bases, with 9 bases left between them. CDR3 coding DNA: TGTGCCAGCAGTGATGGGAGCCGAGAGACCCAGTACTTC. It translates to CASSDGSRETQYF.

The chain has TRBV29-1 and TRBJ2-7; D may be TRBD1 (6 bases). V lost 6 bases to trimming and J lost 6 bases, with 12 bases between them. Per germline, CDR1 SQVTM and CDR2 ANQGSEA. The CDR3 covers 11 residues. In nucleotides, the CDR3 is TGCAGCGTAGATACAGGGTTCGAGCAGTACTTC. Translating it yields CSVDTGFEQYF.

This clone showed up just once. The chain links TRBV10-3 to TRBJ2-7; possibly TRBD1 for D (5 bases). V lost 0 bases to trimming and J lost 3 bases, with 9 bases between them. The germline V gene encodes CDR1 ENHRY and CDR2 SYGVKD. CDR3 size: 14 residues. DNA of the CDR3: TGTGCCATCAGTGAGTCGACAGAGAGCTACGAGCAGTACTTC. It translates to CAISESTESYEQYF.

Written as DNA, the CDR3 is TGTGCCACCAGCAGAGAAGCGGGACAGGGATCACCTGAAGCTTTCTTT. As protein: CATSREAGQGSPEAFF. The J gene is TRBJ1-1, the V gene TRBV15; TRBD1 aligns across 9 bases. Trimming removed 0 bases from V and 6 bases from J; junction bases left unmatched: 8. Germline assignment: CDR1 LNHNV and CDR2 YYDKDF (reference sequence). This CDR3 has 16 amino acids. Supplemented by reference TRBV15 and TRBJ1-1, the full variable domain reads DAMVIQNPRYQVTQFGKPVTLSCSQTLNHNVMYWYQQKSSQAPKLLFHYYDKDFNNEADTPDNFQSRRPNTSFCFLDIRSPGLGDTAMYLCATSREAGQGSPEAFFGQGTRLTVV.

The chain links TRBV28 to TRBJ2-1, with a possible D match to TRBD2 (5 bases). The germline V gene encodes CDR1 MDHEN and CDR2 SYDVKM. CDR3 length: 14 amino acids. Trimming cost V 1 base and J 3 bases, with 7 bases left between them. The CDR3 loop is CASSLSGLYNEQFF. CDR3 bases: TGTGCCAGCAGTTTATCCGGACTCTACAATGAGCAGTTCTTC.

This chain joins TRBV7-9 and TRBJ2-3; D may be TRBD2 (5 bases). The CDR3 consists of 13 residues. V lost 5 bases and J 0 bases, leaving 6 bases between the germline ends. Looked up from germline, CDR1 is SEHNR and CDR2 is FQNEAQ (reference sequence). In DNA, the CDR3 is TGTGCCAGCAGCACGGGGAGCACAGATACGCAGTATTTT. This gives the protein CASSTGSTDTQYF.

The chain employs TRBV7-2 and TRBJ1-1; D is undetermined. Germline values: CDR1 SGHTA, CDR2 FQGNSA. The CDR3 is 13 residues long. The germline V and J ends were trimmed by 6 bases and 5 bases, with 13 bases remaining between them. The CDR3, as DNA: TGTGCCAGCAGTTCGATAGGGAGGACTGAAGCTTTCTTT. Residues: CASSSIGRTEAFF.

V usage is TRBV5-8 and J usage is TRBJ2-5; 14 bases map to TRBD2. V shed 0 bases, J shed 5 bases, and the junction held 9 bases outside the gene matches. This CDR3 comprises 18 residues. Germline V gene data show CDR1 as SGHTS and CDR2 as YDEGEE. CDR3 sequence (DNA): TGTGCCAGCAGCTTGGGGGGGACTAGCGGGAGATTCTTGGAGACCCAGTACTTC. Protein: CASSLGGTSGRFLETQYF.

J is TRBJ1-1 and V is TRBV27; TRBD1 is a possible D gene (5 bases). CDR1 MNHEY and CDR2 SMNVEV come from the germline V gene (reference sequence). The CDR3 loop spans 13 amino acids. The germline V and J ends were trimmed by 4 bases and 1 base, with 7 bases remaining between them. DNA for the CDR3: TGTGCCAGCAGTTGGGGGGGGAACACTGAAGCTTTCTTT. Its translation is CASSWGGNTEAFF.